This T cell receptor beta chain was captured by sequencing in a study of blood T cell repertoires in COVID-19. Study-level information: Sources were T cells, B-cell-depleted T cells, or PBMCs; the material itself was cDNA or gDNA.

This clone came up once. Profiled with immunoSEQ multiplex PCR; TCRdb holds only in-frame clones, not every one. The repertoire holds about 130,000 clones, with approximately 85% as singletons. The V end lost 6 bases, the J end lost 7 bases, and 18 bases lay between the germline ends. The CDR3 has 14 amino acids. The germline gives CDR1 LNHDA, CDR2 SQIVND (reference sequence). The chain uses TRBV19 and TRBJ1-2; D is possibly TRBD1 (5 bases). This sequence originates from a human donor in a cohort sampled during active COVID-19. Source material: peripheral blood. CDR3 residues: CASRKTGTSFGYTF. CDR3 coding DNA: TGTGCCAGTAGGAAGACCGGGACTTCTTTTGGCTACACCTTC.